The clone carrying this TCR beta chain qualifies as large (0.1 to 1%). Its specificity is not known. The data originate from a study of spatial heterogeneity in lung cancer. On the study more broadly: Alpha-chain sequences were consistently detected in smaller numbers than beta-chain sequences. Broader study findings: Mutation tallies in tumors tracked expanded intratumoral alpha and beta TCR counts. Coverage of tumor T cells was estimated at approximately 7% for alpha chains and 11% to 15% for beta chains.

Every TCR cDNA molecule carried a tag that served as a unique molecular identifier. TCRdb independently ran MiXCR on the 5' RACE reads; one entry per CDR3 protein. Of several thousand distinct CDR3 sequences listed, less than 30% are singletons. The V end was cut by 10 bases, the J end by 2 bases, with 8 bases between. The CDR3 consists of 11 residues. CDR1 and CDR2 (germline): LNHDA, SQIVND (reference sequence). Time point indicated: sample taken at primary tumor resection. Material for sequencing was whole RNA from tumor, nontumor lung or frozen PBMC, left unsorted. J is TRBJ2-5 and V is TRBV19; D not resolved. The clonotype was recovered from a female donor with early-stage non-small cell lung cancer. The specimen was lung tumor tissue, collected at surgery. The CDR3 DNA is TGTGCCACGGAACAGCAAGAGACCCAGTACTTC. Its protein is CATEQQETQYF.